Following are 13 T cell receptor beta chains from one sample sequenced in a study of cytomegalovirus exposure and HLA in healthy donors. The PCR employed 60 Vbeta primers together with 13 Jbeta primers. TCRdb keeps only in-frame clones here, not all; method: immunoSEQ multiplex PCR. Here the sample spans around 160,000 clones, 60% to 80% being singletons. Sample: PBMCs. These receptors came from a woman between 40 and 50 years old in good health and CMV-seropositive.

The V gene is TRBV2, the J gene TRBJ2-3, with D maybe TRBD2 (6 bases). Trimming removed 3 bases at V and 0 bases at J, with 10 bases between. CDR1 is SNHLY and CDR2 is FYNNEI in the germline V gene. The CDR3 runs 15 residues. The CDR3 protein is CASSDPGVSTDTQYF. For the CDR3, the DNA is TGTGCCAGCAGTGACCCGGGGGTTAGCACAGATACGCAGTATTTT.

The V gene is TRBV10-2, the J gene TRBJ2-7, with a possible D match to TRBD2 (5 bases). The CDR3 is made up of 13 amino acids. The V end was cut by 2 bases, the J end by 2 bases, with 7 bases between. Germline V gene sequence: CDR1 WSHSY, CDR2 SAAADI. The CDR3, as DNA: TGCGCCAGCAGTGAGGAGGGTACCTACGAGCAGTACTTC. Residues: CASSEEGTYEQYF.

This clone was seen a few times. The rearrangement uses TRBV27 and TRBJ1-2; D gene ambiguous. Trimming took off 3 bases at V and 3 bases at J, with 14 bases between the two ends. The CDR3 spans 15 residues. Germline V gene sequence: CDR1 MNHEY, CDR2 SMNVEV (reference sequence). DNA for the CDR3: TGTGCCAGCAGTTTTGTCGGGGTAAGGGACTATGGCTACACCTTC. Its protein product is CASSFVGVRDYGYTF.

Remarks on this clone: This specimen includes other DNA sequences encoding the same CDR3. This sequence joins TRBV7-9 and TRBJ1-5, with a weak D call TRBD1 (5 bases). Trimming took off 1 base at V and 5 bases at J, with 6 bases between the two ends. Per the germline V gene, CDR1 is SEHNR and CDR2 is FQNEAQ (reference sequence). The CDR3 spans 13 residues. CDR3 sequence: CASSLGGDQPQHF. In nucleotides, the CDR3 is TGTGCCAGCAGCTTAGGGGGGGATCAGCCCCAGCATTTT.

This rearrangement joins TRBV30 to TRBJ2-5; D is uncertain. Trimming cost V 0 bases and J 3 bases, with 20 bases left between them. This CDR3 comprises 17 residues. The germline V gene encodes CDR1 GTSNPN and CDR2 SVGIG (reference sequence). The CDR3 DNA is TGTGCCTGGAGTGTTCTCAGGTGGCCATCGAGAGAAGAGACCCAGTACTTC. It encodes CAWSVLRWPSREETQYF.

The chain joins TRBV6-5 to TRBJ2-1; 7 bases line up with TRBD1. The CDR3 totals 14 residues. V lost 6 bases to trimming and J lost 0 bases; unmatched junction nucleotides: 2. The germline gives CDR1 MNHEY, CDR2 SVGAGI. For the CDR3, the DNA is TGTGCCAGCAGGGGACAGACCTCCTACAATGAGCAGTTCTTC. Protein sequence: CASRGQTSYNEQFF.

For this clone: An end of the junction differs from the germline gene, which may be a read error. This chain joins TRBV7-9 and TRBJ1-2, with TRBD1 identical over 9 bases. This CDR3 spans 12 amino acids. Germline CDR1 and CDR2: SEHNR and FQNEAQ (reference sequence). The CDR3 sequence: CSSSRDRAGYTF. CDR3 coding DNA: TGTTCCAGCAGTAGGGACAGGGCGGGCTACACCTTC.

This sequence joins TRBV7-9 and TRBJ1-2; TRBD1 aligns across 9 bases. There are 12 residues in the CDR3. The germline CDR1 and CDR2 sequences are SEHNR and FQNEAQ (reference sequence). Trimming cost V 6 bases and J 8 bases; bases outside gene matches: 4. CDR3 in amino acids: CASSRDRAGYTF. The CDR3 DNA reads TGTGCCAGCAGTAGGGACAGGGCGGGCTACACCTTC. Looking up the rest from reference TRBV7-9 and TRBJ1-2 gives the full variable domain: DTGVSQNPRHKITKRGQNVTFRCDPISEHNRLYWYRQTLGQGPEFLTYFQNEAQLEKSRLLSDRFSAERPKGSFSTLEIQRTEQGDSAMYLCASSRDRAGYTFGSGTRLTVV.

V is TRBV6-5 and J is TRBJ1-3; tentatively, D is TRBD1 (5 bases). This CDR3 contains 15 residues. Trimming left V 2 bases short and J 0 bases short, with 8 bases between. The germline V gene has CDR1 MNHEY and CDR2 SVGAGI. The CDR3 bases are TGTGCCAGCAGTTACCAGGGAAACTCTGGAAACACCATATATTTT. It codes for CASSYQGNSGNTIYF.

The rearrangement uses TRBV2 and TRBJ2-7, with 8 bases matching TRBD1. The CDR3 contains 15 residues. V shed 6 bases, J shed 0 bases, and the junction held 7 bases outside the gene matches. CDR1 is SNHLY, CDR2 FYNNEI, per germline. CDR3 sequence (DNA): TGTGCCAGCAGGGTCGACAGGGGTGGCTCCTACGAGCAGTACTTC. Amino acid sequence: CASRVDRGGSYEQYF.

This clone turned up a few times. CDR3 residues: CASSPSGGAVNEQFF. The DNA for the CDR3 is TGTGCCAGCAGCCCCAGCGGGGGGGCCGTCAATGAGCAGTTCTTC. The V gene is TRBV11-2, the J gene TRBJ2-1; 10 bases line up with TRBD2. This CDR3 has 15 residues. V shed 5 bases, J shed 6 bases, and the junction held 7 bases outside the gene matches. Germline V gives CDR1 SGHAT, CDR2 FQNNGV.

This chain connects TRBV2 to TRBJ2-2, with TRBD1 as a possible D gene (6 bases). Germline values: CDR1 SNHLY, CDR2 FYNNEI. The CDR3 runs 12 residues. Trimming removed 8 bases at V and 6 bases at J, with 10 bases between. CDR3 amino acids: CASAAGAGELFF. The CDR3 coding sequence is TGTGCCAGCGCTGCAGGGGCCGGGGAGCTGTTTTTT.

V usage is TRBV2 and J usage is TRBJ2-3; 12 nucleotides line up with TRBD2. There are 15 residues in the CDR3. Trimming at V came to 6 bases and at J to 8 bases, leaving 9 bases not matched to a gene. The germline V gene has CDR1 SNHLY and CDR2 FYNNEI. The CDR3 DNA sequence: TGTGCCAGCAGAGCCCTAGCGGGGGGGCGGGGTACGCAGTATTTT. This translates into CASRALAGGRGTQYF.